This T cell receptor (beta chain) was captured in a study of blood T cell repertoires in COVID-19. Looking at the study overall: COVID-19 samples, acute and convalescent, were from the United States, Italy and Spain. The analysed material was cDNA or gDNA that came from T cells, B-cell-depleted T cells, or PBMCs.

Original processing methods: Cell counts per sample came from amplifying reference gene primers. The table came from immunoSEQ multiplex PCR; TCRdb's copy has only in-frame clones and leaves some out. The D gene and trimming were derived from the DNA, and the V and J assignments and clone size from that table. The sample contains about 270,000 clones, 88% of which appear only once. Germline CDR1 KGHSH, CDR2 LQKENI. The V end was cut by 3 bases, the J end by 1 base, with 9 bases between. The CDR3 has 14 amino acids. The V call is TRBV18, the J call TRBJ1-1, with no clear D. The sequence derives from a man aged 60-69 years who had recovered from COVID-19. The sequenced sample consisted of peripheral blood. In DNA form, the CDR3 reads TGTGCCAGCTCACCTTACAACAAGAACACTGAAGCTTTCTTT. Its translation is CASSPYNKNTEAFF.